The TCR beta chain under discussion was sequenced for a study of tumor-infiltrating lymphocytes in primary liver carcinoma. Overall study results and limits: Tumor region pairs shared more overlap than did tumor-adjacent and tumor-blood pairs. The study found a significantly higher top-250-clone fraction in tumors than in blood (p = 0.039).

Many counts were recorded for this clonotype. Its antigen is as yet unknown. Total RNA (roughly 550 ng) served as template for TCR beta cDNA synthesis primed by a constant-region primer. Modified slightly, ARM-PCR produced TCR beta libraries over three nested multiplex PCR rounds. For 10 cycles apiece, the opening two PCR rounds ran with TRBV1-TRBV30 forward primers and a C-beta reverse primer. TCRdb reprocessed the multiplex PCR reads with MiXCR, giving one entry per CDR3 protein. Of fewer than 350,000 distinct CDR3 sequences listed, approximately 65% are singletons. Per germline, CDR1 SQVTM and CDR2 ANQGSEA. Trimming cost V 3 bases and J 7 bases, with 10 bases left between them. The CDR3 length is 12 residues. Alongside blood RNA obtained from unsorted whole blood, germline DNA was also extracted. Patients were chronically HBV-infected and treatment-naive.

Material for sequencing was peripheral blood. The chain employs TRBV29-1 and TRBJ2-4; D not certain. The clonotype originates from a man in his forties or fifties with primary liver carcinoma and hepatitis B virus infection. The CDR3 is CSVDLGSNIQYF. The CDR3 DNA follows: TGCAGCGTTGATCTGGGATCGAACATTCAGTACTTC. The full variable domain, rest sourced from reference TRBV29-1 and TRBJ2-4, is SAVISQKPSRDICQRGTSLTIQCQVDSQVTMMFWYRQQPGQSLTLIATANQGSEATYESGFVIDKFPISRPNLTFSTLTVSNMSPEDSSIYLCSVDLGSNIQYFGAGTRLSVL.